Listed below are T cell receptor beta chains from one sample, sequenced in a study of shared clonotypes between healthy human individuals. Sequenced by immunoSEQ multiplex PCR; TCRdb stores in-frame clones only, minus some. The sample contains some 95,000 clones, 60% to 70% of which appear only once. The sequencing sample was made of memory CD8+ T cells sorted from blood. Receptors were obtained from a man aged 30 to 45 in good health. Each CDR3 is given with its conserved first and last residue. D genes are given only for firm matches.

CDR3 protein,J gene,D gene,V gene
CASSSQGTGRNKLFF,TRBJ1-4,TRBD1,TRBV28
CASSPWTSGSQETQYF,TRBJ2-5,TRBD2,TRBV5-5
CASTIGGISEQFF,TRBJ2-1,.,TRBV28
CASSQVGQLTYGYTF,TRBJ1-2,.,TRBV4-3
CASSLEQTGPYTEAFF,TRBJ1-1,.,TRBV11-2
CASSSTGGSTEAFF,TRBJ1-1,TRBD1,TRBV5-1
CATSGLASYEQYF,TRBJ2-7,TRBD2,TRBV7-6
CASSGRVVATGELFF,TRBJ2-2,.,TRBV7-6
CASSPLGEQFF,TRBJ2-1,.,TRBV7-9
CASSPGRGSWGSGANVLTF,TRBJ2-6,.,TRBV18
CASSLVVGNTGELFF,TRBJ2-2,.,TRBV7-9
CASTVAGGDEKLFF,TRBJ1-4,TRBD1,TRBV27
CASSFSPGGSSETQYF,TRBJ2-5,TRBD1,TRBV5-5
CASSQDRRDYTF,TRBJ1-2,TRBD1,TRBV4-1
CAISGTSGGDIQYF,TRBJ2-4,TRBD2,TRBV10-3
CASSPRQGFQETQYF,TRBJ2-5,TRBD1,TRBV18
CASSEGPGSSYEQYF,TRBJ2-7,.,TRBV6-1
CAIRGGGYEQYF,TRBJ2-7,TRBD1,TRBV10-3
CASSNRQGGPPDTQYF,TRBJ2-3,TRBD1,TRBV7-6
CASSLTYEQYF,TRBJ2-7,.,TRBV11-2
CASSLDASSSYEQYF,TRBJ2-7,.,TRBV7-6
CASSLGARTLPADEQYF,TRBJ2-7,.,TRBV5-1
CASSFGRSPHEQYF,TRBJ2-7,.,TRBV4-3
CAPRLDSYEQYF,TRBJ2-7,.,TRBV6-5
CASSQGETAEQYF,TRBJ2-7,.,TRBV4-2
CASSGSSQNEQFF,TRBJ2-1,.,TRBV6-4
CASSSRREPSRAYF,TRBJ2-3,TRBD2,TRBV7-9
CASSSHRTGGITDTQYF,TRBJ2-3,TRBD1,TRBV7-6